The next 20 T cell receptor beta chains were all read from a single sample in a study of T-cell memory formation after mild COVID-19. TCRdb re-derived calls from the 5' RACE reads in MiXCR, one entry per CDR3 protein. The table lists 400,000 to 500,000 distinct CDR3 sequences, roughly 18% of them singletons. The specimen sequenced was PBMCs or a T cell subset sorted from them (not recorded which). The receptors were gathered from a man between 18 and 29 years old who had mild COVID-19 (a few samples of this study predate the infection). Cell type and time point are not known.

This rearrangement joins TRBV7-8 to TRBJ1-5; D is perhaps TRBD1 (5 bases). The CDR3 runs 15 residues. The germline V gene has CDR1 SGHVS and CDR2 FQNEAQ. Deletions cut 4 bases from V and 7 bases from J, with 17 bases between. CDR3 sequence (DNA): TGTGCCAGCAGCTCCCCTAACCAGGGCGGCCAGCCCCAGCATTTT. Protein: CASSSPNQGGQPQHF.

The chain is built from TRBV6-1 and TRBJ1-5, with 8 bases that match TRBD1. CDR1 MNHNS and CDR2 SASEGT come from the germline V gene. This CDR3 has 14 residues. V shed 5 bases, J shed 4 bases, and the junction held 4 bases outside the gene matches. CDR3: CASSRTGLNQPQHF. CDR3 nucleotide sequence: TGTGCCAGCAGTAGGACAGGGCTGAATCAGCCCCAGCATTTT.

This clonotype was picked up a small number of times. The chain links TRBV7-8 to TRBJ2-2; maybe TRBD1 (5 bases). From germline, CDR1 is SGHVS and CDR2 FQNEAQ. V lost 5 bases to trimming and J lost 6 bases, with 10 bases between them. This CDR3 contains 13 residues. Written as DNA, the CDR3 is TGTGCCAGCAGCCAGGGTATCGCCGGGGAGCTGTTTTTT. Residues: CASSQGIAGELFF.

This clonotype was detected many times. The chain recombines TRBV5-1 with TRBJ2-3; D is unresolved. The CDR3 is 13 residues long. Germline loops: CDR1 SGHRS, CDR2 YFSETQ. V was clipped by 0 bases and J by 4 bases, with 6 bases between them. CDR3: CASSLVPSDTQYF. CDR3 sequence (DNA): TGCGCCAGCAGCTTGGTTCCCTCAGATACGCAGTATTTT.

This clonotype has just a few counts. The chain uses TRBV10-3 and TRBJ2-5, with TRBD1 matching over 9 bases. Germline V gene data show CDR1 as ENHRY and CDR2 as SYGVKD. This CDR3 is 14 amino acids long. With V trimmed by 3 bases and J by 5 bases, 4 bases remained unmatched. CDR3 coding DNA: TGTGCCATCAGTGACACAGGGGGCGGCGAGACCCAGTACTTC. The encoded protein is CAISDTGGGETQYF.

The genes are TRBV15 and TRBJ2-2; 8 bases agree with TRBD1. Trimming at V came to 0 bases and at J to 7 bases, leaving 4 bases not matched to a gene. The CDR3 spans 15 residues. Per germline, CDR1 LNHNV and CDR2 YYDKDF (reference sequence). Here the CDR3 reads CATSRDRGQGGELFF. The CDR3 DNA follows: TGTGCCACCAGCAGAGACAGGGGGCAGGGCGGGGAGCTGTTTTTT.

This clonotype was observed a handful of times. V usage is TRBV3-1 and J usage is TRBJ2-3; 8 positions agree with TRBD2. Germline V gives CDR1 LGHDT, CDR2 YNNKEL (reference sequence). The V segment lost 5 bases and the J segment 0 bases; nucleotides outside the gene matches: 10. This CDR3 contains 17 residues. CDR3 loop: CASSYKRGSASTDTQYF. The CDR3 bases are TGTGCCAGCAGCTATAAGCGGGGGAGTGCTAGCACAGATACGCAGTATTTT.

This clonotype was detected only a few times. The chain carries TRBV20-1 and TRBJ2-1; D is unclear. Trimming removed 3 bases from V and 3 bases from J, with 6 bases in between. The CDR3 has 12 residues. Germline CDR1 DFQATT, CDR2 SNEGSKA (reference sequence). The CDR3 bases are TGCAGTGCTAGTCGCAACTACAATGAGCAGTTCTTC. Translating gives CSASRNYNEQFF.

V gene TRBV28 combines with J gene TRBJ2-4; the match to TRBD1 covers 9 bases. Germline lookup yields CDR1 MDHEN and CDR2 SYDVKM. The trim removed 5 bases at V and 6 bases at J, leaving 11 bases unmatched. This CDR3 has 16 amino acids. The CDR3 nucleotides read TGTGCCAGCAGTCCGAACAGGGGGCTGGGGGTAAACATTCAGTACTTC. As protein: CASSPNRGLGVNIQYF.

This clonotype was detected only a few times. The J gene is TRBJ2-2, the V gene TRBV15; TRBD1 matches at 7 bases. The CDR3 loop spans 13 amino acids. Germline-derived CDR1 and CDR2 are LNHNV and YYDKDF (reference sequence). Germline trimming cut 6 bases from V and 4 bases from J; bases unmatched to any gene: 2. The CDR3 loop is CATRDRATGELFF. The CDR3 bases are TGTGCCACCAGAGACAGGGCCACCGGGGAGCTGTTTTTT. The full variable domain, rest sourced from reference TRBV15 and TRBJ2-2, is DAMVIQNPRYQVTQFGKPVTLSCSQTLNHNVMYWYQQKSSQAPKLLFHYYDKDFNNEADTPDNFQSRRPNTSFCFLDIRSPGLGDTAMYLCATRDRATGELFFGEGSRLTVL.

The table lists this clonotype with a few counts. This chain uses TRBV21-1 with TRBJ1-3; the table assigns TRBD1, which was not confirmed against the DNA. TRBV21-1 is a pseudogene locus. The CDR3 is 18 amino acids. CDR3 amino acids: CASSKYPGPGEGGNTIYF. CDR3 DNA sequence: TGTGCCAGCAGCAAATATCCCGGGCCAGGAGAGGGGGGAAACACCATATATTTT.

The gene calls are TRBV7-9 and TRBJ2-7; 8 bases line up with TRBD1. The trim removed 5 bases at V and 3 bases at J, leaving 6 bases unmatched. The CDR3 has 14 residues. Germline V lookup: CDR1 SEHNR, CDR2 FQNEAQ (reference sequence). The CDR3 loop reads CASSPDRGNYEQYV. The CDR3 DNA reads TGTGCCAGCAGCCCCGACAGGGGAAACTACGAGCAGTACGTC.

In its sample, this clonotype was seen a few times. The chain carries TRBV18 and TRBJ2-7, with D possibly being TRBD1 (6 bases). With 5 bases removed from V and 6 bases from J, the gap between germline ends came to 14 bases. CDR3 size: 13 residues. In germline, CDR1 is KGHSH, CDR2 LQKENI. CDR3 loop: CASSLSRDIEQYV. The CDR3 coding sequence is TGTGCCAGCTCATTATCTCGGGACATCGAGCAGTACGTC.

The table lists this clonotype with a few counts. V usage is TRBV10-3 and J usage is TRBJ2-5; 8 positions agree with TRBD1. V lost 6 bases, J lost 4 bases, and 4 bases stayed unmatched. Germline V lookup: CDR1 ENHRY, CDR2 SYGVKD. This CDR3 is 13 amino acids long. This CDR3 is CAIRTGAGETQYF. DNA for the CDR3: TGTGCCATCAGGACAGGGGCTGGAGAGACCCAGTACTTC.

The rearrangement joins TRBV10-3 to TRBJ2-3, with 14 bases matching TRBD2. The J segment lost 0 bases and the V segment lost 6 bases, leaving 5 bases of the junction unmatched. This CDR3 is built from 17 residues. The germline V gene encodes CDR1 ENHRY and CDR2 SYGVKD. CDR3 sequence: CAIRGTSGGFSTDTQYF. The CDR3 DNA reads as TGTGCCATCAGGGGGACTAGCGGGGGATTTAGCACAGATACGCAGTATTTT.

The CDR3 loop reads CSTLGDTNYGYTF. CDR3 in DNA: TGCAGCACTTTAGGGGACACTAACTATGGCTACACCTTC. This chain joins TRBV29-1 and TRBJ1-2, with D possibly matching TRBD1 (6 bases). The length of the CDR3 is 13 residues. Trimming removed 8 bases from V and 0 bases from J, with 13 bases in between. The germline V gene encodes CDR1 SQVTM and CDR2 ANQGSEA.

V is TRBV11-2 and J is TRBJ1-2; the match to TRBD1 covers 8 bases. The CDR3 has 16 residues. Trimming took 5 bases from V and 6 from J; bases not matched to a gene: 14. The germline V gene encodes CDR1 SGHAT and CDR2 FQNNGV. CDR3 nucleotide sequence: TGTGCCAGCAGCCCAAATCCAGGACGCAGGGGGCATGGCTACACCTTC. Residues: CASSPNPGRRGHGYTF.

The genes are TRBV5-1 and TRBJ2-3; D might be TRBD2 (6 bases). Germline values: CDR1 SGHRS, CDR2 YFSETQ. V was pared by 2 bases and J by 2 bases, with 12 bases between. The CDR3 sequence is 15 residues long. The CDR3: CASSFQRRDTDTQYF. The CDR3 DNA reads TGCGCCAGCAGCTTCCAGCGGCGGGACACAGATACGCAGTATTTT.

This rearrangement joins TRBV4-3 to TRBJ2-3; D assignment may be TRBD1 or TRBD2 (6 bases each). V lost 4 bases to trimming and J lost 5 bases, with 10 bases between them. Looked up from germline, CDR1 is LGHNA and CDR2 is YSLEER. This CDR3 is built from 13 residues. The CDR3 nucleotides are TGCGCCAGCAGCCCCGCGGGACAAGATACGCAGTATTTT. It yields the protein CASSPAGQDTQYF.

This clonotype was found a few times. This rearrangement joins TRBV4-3 to TRBJ2-5; either TRBD1 or TRBD2 may fit D (7 bases each). The CDR3 runs to 15 residues. Germline values: CDR1 LGHNA, CDR2 YSLEER. The ends were cut back, 4 bases at V and 2 bases at J, with 14 bases in the middle. The CDR3 DNA is TGCGCCAGCAGCCCCAGGGGGGGGCCTCAAGAGACCCAGTACTTC. This gives the protein CASSPRGGPQETQYF.